A selection of T cell receptor beta chains follows, all from one sample in a study of T-cell reconstitution after alpha-beta-depleted transplantation in children. TCRdb reprocessed the PCR reads via MiXCR and lists one record per CDR3 protein. Among a few hundred thousand distinct CDR3 sequences listed, approximately 10% were seen once. Sequenced here: PBMCs from the stem cell graft donor, sampled from the stem cell graft. The source of these receptors is a human donor who donated a stem cell graft to a child with acute lymphoblastic leukemia. Both conserved end residues are part of each CDR3. A D gene is named only where the DNA matches it firmly. Some rows mark clone size as missing; the rest say once, few, many or name a class of expanded clone.

j_call: TRBJ1-5; v_call: TRBV6-5; clone_size: few; d_call: TRBD1; cdr3_nt: TGTGCCAGCAGTTGGGGACAGGGAAGGCGGCCCCAGCATTTT; cdr3_aa: CASSWGQGRRPQHF
j_call: TRBJ2-7; v_call: TRBV27; clone_size: few; d_call: NA; cdr3_nt: TGTGCCAGCAGCGTATACAGCCGGGACACTTCCTACGAGCAGTACTTC; cdr3_aa: CASSVYSRDTSYEQYF
j_call: TRBJ2-2; v_call: TRBV27; clone_size: few; d_call: TRBD1; cdr3_nt: TGTCCCCCGGGACAGGGGAACACCGGGGAGCTGTTTTTT; cdr3_aa: CPPGQGNTGELFF
j_call: TRBJ2-3; v_call: TRBV7-9; clone_size: many; d_call: TRBD2; cdr3_nt: TGTGCCAGCAGCCCCCCGTCTAGCGGCTTAAACACGGGTACGCAGTATTTT; cdr3_aa: CASSPPSSGLNTGTQYF
j_call: TRBJ2-1; v_call: TRBV10-3; clone_size: NA; d_call: TRBD1; cdr3_nt: TGTGCCATCAGTGAGGGACAGGGGGGGCATCCTGAGCAGTTCTTC; cdr3_aa: CAISEGQGGHPEQFF
j_call: TRBJ2-7; v_call: TRBV7-3; clone_size: few; d_call: TRBD1; cdr3_nt: TGTGCCAGCAGCCGGGACAGGGACCACGAGCAGTACTTC; cdr3_aa: CASSRDRDHEQYF
j_call: TRBJ2-3; v_call: TRBV11-2; clone_size: many; d_call: NA; cdr3_nt: TGTGCCAGCAGCCATTGGGAGGATACGCAGTATTTT; cdr3_aa: CASSHWEDTQYF
j_call: TRBJ2-3; v_call: TRBV28; clone_size: few; d_call: TRBD2; cdr3_nt: TGTGCCAGCAGCATCCGGGGGGGGACAGATACGCAGTATTTT; cdr3_aa: CASSIRGGTDTQYF
j_call: TRBJ2-2; v_call: TRBV7-9; clone_size: few; d_call: TRBD2; cdr3_nt: TGTGCCAGCAGCTTTGGACTAGGGGACACCGGGGAGCTGTTTTTT; cdr3_aa: CASSFGLGDTGELFF
j_call: TRBJ2-1; v_call: TRBV7-2; clone_size: few; d_call: NA; cdr3_nt: TGTGCCAGCAGCTTCGAGACAGGCCGCTACAATGAGCAGTTCTTC; cdr3_aa: CASSFETGRYNEQFF
j_call: TRBJ2-1; v_call: TRBV7-3; clone_size: NA; d_call: NA; cdr3_nt: TGTGCCAGCAGCTCCCCGGTTGAGGAGGGCAATGAGCAGTTCTTC; cdr3_aa: CASSSPVEEGNEQFF
j_call: TRBJ1-1; v_call: TRBV6-1; clone_size: few; d_call: NA; cdr3_nt: TGTGCCAGCAGCAACCAGGGAGTTACTGAAGCTTTCTTT; cdr3_aa: CASSNQGVTEAFF
j_call: TRBJ2-7; v_call: TRBV10-2; clone_size: NA; d_call: TRBD1; cdr3_nt: TGCGCCAGCAGCCTCGACAGGGGGATGTCCTACGAGCAGTACTTC; cdr3_aa: CASSLDRGMSYEQYF
j_call: TRBJ2-4; v_call: TRBV20-1; clone_size: NA; d_call: NA; cdr3_nt: TGCAGTGCTAGAGATGGGGTCGGACTAGCCAAAAACATTCAGTACTTC; cdr3_aa: CSARDGVGLAKNIQYF
j_call: TRBJ2-7; v_call: TRBV7-8; clone_size: many; d_call: TRBD2; cdr3_nt: TGTGCCAGCAGCTCTAAAATAGCGGGACGATTCTACGAGCAGTACTTC; cdr3_aa: CASSSKIAGRFYEQYF
j_call: TRBJ2-5; v_call: TRBV29-1; clone_size: few; d_call: NA; cdr3_nt: TGCAGCGCTTCAGGGGAGACCCAGTACTTC; cdr3_aa: CSASGETQYF
j_call: TRBJ2-2; v_call: TRBV10-3; clone_size: NA; d_call: TRBD2; cdr3_nt: TGTGCCATCAGTGAGTCTGGACTAGCGGGAGGTACCACCGGGGAGCTGTTTTTT; cdr3_aa: CAISESGLAGGTTGELFF
j_call: TRBJ2-2; v_call: TRBV11-1; clone_size: NA; d_call: NA; cdr3_nt: TGTGCCAGCAGCTTAGCCCTAACACCGGGCGGGCGCAGCGGGGAGCTGTTTTTT; cdr3_aa: CASSLALTPGGRSGELFF
j_call: TRBJ2-1; v_call: TRBV20-1; clone_size: few; d_call: NA; cdr3_nt: TGCAGTGCTAGCTCGGAGGGAGAAGTCGATGAGCAGTTCTTC; cdr3_aa: CSASSEGEVDEQFF
j_call: TRBJ2-7; v_call: TRBV2; clone_size: few; d_call: NA; cdr3_nt: TGTGCCAGCAGTGGACAGGGAGGAGGCTACGAGCAGTACTTC; cdr3_aa: CASSGQGGGYEQYF
j_call: TRBJ2-5; v_call: TRBV12-3/TRBV12-4; clone_size: few; d_call: NA; cdr3_nt: TGTGCCAGCAGTACCGGGGCCAAACAAGAGACCCAGTACTTC; cdr3_aa: CASSTGAKQETQYF
j_call: TRBJ2-2; v_call: TRBV12-3/TRBV12-4; clone_size: few; d_call: TRBD2; cdr3_nt: TGTGCCAGCAGTTCAACTAGCGGGATAACCGGGGAGCTGTTTTTT; cdr3_aa: CASSSTSGITGELFF
j_call: TRBJ2-7; v_call: TRBV29-1; clone_size: many; d_call: NA; cdr3_nt: TGCAGCGTTGTATTCATCTCCTACGAGCAGTACTTC; cdr3_aa: CSVVFISYEQYF
j_call: TRBJ2-2; v_call: TRBV18; clone_size: NA; d_call: NA; cdr3_nt: TGTGCCAGCTCACCAGGACAGCACACCGGGGAGCTGTTTTTT; cdr3_aa: CASSPGQHTGELFF
j_call: TRBJ2-5; v_call: TRBV7-9; clone_size: NA; d_call: NA; cdr3_nt: TGTGCCAGCAGCTTATTCGGGGAAGAGACCCAGTACTTC; cdr3_aa: CASSLFGEETQYF
j_call: TRBJ1-2; v_call: TRBV7-9; clone_size: NA; d_call: NA; cdr3_nt: TGTGCCAGCAGCCGGAGAGGCAGTGACTATGGCTACACCTTC; cdr3_aa: CASSRRGSDYGYTF
j_call: TRBJ2-2; v_call: TRBV4-1; clone_size: few; d_call: TRBD1; cdr3_nt: TGCGCCAGCAGCCAGCCGACAGGGTCCACCGGGGAGCTGTTTTTT; cdr3_aa: CASSQPTGSTGELFF
j_call: TRBJ2-2; v_call: TRBV7-8; clone_size: NA; d_call: NA; cdr3_nt: TGTGCCAGCAGCTTTAGCGGACTAAGGGGCACCGGGGAGCTGTTTTTT; cdr3_aa: CASSFSGLRGTGELFF
j_call: TRBJ1-2; v_call: TRBV29-1; clone_size: few; d_call: NA; cdr3_nt: TGCAGCGTAGCCGCTAGACAGGTCCCCTATAGCGGCTACACCTTC; cdr3_aa: CSVAARQVPYSGYTF
j_call: TRBJ2-1; v_call: TRBV4-1; clone_size: few; d_call: TRBD2; cdr3_nt: TGCGCCAGCAGCCAAGAAGGACTAGCCCATGAGCAGTTCTTC; cdr3_aa: CASSQEGLAHEQFF
j_call: TRBJ2-2; v_call: TRBV5-1; clone_size: NA; d_call: NA; cdr3_nt: TGCGCCAGCAGCTCGGGACCGCCGGTGACCGGGGAGCTGTTTTTT; cdr3_aa: CASSSGPPVTGELFF
j_call: TRBJ2-5; v_call: TRBV28; clone_size: many; d_call: TRBD1; cdr3_nt: TGTGCCAGCAGCCGGACAGGGGGCCAAGAGACCCAGTACTTC; cdr3_aa: CASSRTGGQETQYF
j_call: TRBJ2-1; v_call: TRBV7-9; clone_size: NA; d_call: NA; cdr3_nt: TGTGCCAGCAGCTTAGTGACAGTCGGCAATGAGCAGTTCTTC; cdr3_aa: CASSLVTVGNEQFF
j_call: TRBJ2-7; v_call: TRBV7-9; clone_size: NA; d_call: TRBD2; cdr3_nt: TGTGCCAGCAGCTCCATAGCGGGAGCCTACGAGCAGTACTTC; cdr3_aa: CASSSIAGAYEQYF
j_call: TRBJ1-5; v_call: TRBV28; clone_size: NA; d_call: TRBD1; cdr3_nt: TGTGCCAGCAGGGCTTGGGACAGGCGCAATCAGCCCCAGCATTTT; cdr3_aa: CASRAWDRRNQPQHF
j_call: TRBJ1-5; v_call: TRBV20-1; clone_size: many; d_call: TRBD1; cdr3_nt: TGCAGTGCTAGAGACCGGACAGGGGGCGGTCAGCCCCAGCATTTT; cdr3_aa: CSARDRTGGGQPQHF
j_call: TRBJ1-5; v_call: TRBV12-3/TRBV12-4; clone_size: many; d_call: TRBD1; cdr3_nt: TGTGCCAGCAGGCGGGCGACAGGGGACCAGCCCCAGCATTTT; cdr3_aa: CASRRATGDQPQHF
j_call: TRBJ2-7; v_call: TRBV4-1; clone_size: NA; d_call: NA; cdr3_nt: TGCGCCAGCAGCCAAGAAAGTCGGCAGGGGTTCTACGAGCAGTACTTC; cdr3_aa: CASSQESRQGFYEQYF
j_call: TRBJ2-5; v_call: TRBV7-9; clone_size: many; d_call: TRBD1; cdr3_nt: TGTGCCAGCAGCCACCAGGAGAACAGGGGGCTCCGAGAGACCCAGTACTTC; cdr3_aa: CASSHQENRGLRETQYF
j_call: TRBJ2-5; v_call: TRBV7-9; clone_size: NA; d_call: TRBD2; cdr3_nt: TGTGCCAGCAGTGCCGGGACTAGCGGACAAGAGACCCAGTACTTC; cdr3_aa: CASSAGTSGQETQYF
j_call: TRBJ1-2; v_call: TRBV11-2; clone_size: few; d_call: TRBD1; cdr3_nt: TGTGCCAGCAGCTCACTCAAACAGGGGCCGGACCACTATGGCTACACCTTC; cdr3_aa: CASSSLKQGPDHYGYTF
j_call: TRBJ2-3; v_call: TRBV12-3/TRBV12-4; clone_size: few; d_call: TRBD2; cdr3_nt: TGTGCCAGCAATCTACTAGCGGGAGGCACAGATACGCAGTATTTT; cdr3_aa: CASNLLAGGTDTQYF
j_call: TRBJ1-2; v_call: TRBV7-9; clone_size: few; d_call: NA; cdr3_nt: TGTGCCAGCAGCCCGCCTTCCGGGTCCGACCTTGACTATGGCTACACCTTC; cdr3_aa: CASSPPSGSDLDYGYTF
j_call: TRBJ2-2; v_call: TRBV7-2; clone_size: many; d_call: NA; cdr3_nt: TGTGCCAGCAGCTTAGCTAGGACGGGAATGACTGGGGAGCTGTTTTTT; cdr3_aa: CASSLARTGMTGELFF
j_call: TRBJ2-1; v_call: TRBV12-3/TRBV12-4; clone_size: NA; d_call: TRBD2; cdr3_nt: TGTGCCAGCAATCCGGGACTAGCGGGAGTTAGGTCCTACAATGAGCAGTTCTTC; cdr3_aa: CASNPGLAGVRSYNEQFF
j_call: TRBJ1-2; v_call: TRBV12-3/TRBV12-4; clone_size: many; d_call: TRBD1; cdr3_nt: TGTGCCAGCAGCCCCGACAGGGACTATGGCTACACCTTC; cdr3_aa: CASSPDRDYGYTF
j_call: TRBJ2-2; v_call: TRBV2; clone_size: many; d_call: TRBD2; cdr3_nt: TGTGCCAGCAACCTAGCGGGGAACACCGGGGAGCTGTTTTTT; cdr3_aa: CASNLAGNTGELFF
j_call: TRBJ2-1; v_call: TRBV5-1; clone_size: many; d_call: NA; cdr3_nt: TGCGCCAGCAGCACCGGGACCAGCTCCTACAATGAGCAGTTCTTC; cdr3_aa: CASSTGTSSYNEQFF
j_call: TRBJ2-5; v_call: TRBV7-9; clone_size: few; d_call: NA; cdr3_nt: TGTGCCAGCAGCTTAGAAACAGGGTTTCAAGAGACCCAGTACTTC; cdr3_aa: CASSLETGFQETQYF
j_call: TRBJ2-2; v_call: TRBV20-1; clone_size: NA; d_call: NA; cdr3_nt: TGCAGTGCCACTCCTATTCGGGGGAACACCGGGGAGCTGTTTTTT; cdr3_aa: CSATPIRGNTGELFF
j_call: TRBJ2-7; v_call: TRBV20-1; clone_size: few; d_call: TRBD1; cdr3_nt: TGCAGTGCTAGAGACCGACAGGGAGATACTGCCTACGAGCAGTACTTC; cdr3_aa: CSARDRQGDTAYEQYF
j_call: TRBJ2-3; v_call: TRBV7-9; clone_size: many; d_call: NA; cdr3_nt: TGTGCCAGCAGCTTAATTTCTAGGACGGGCACAGATACGCAGTATTTT; cdr3_aa: CASSLISRTGTDTQYF
j_call: TRBJ2-7; v_call: TRBV11-2; clone_size: NA; d_call: NA; cdr3_nt: TGTGCCAGCAGCTTAGGAGAGAAGTGGGAGAGCCTCTCCTACGAGCAGTACTTC; cdr3_aa: CASSLGEKWESLSYEQYF
j_call: TRBJ2-7; v_call: TRBV6-2/TRBV6-3; clone_size: once; d_call: NA; cdr3_nt: TGTGCCAGCCTCCCGGTCGGGATTAGTGACGAGCAGTACTTC; cdr3_aa: CASLPVGISDEQYF
j_call: TRBJ2-2; v_call: TRBV6-1; clone_size: NA; d_call: TRBD1; cdr3_nt: TGTGCCAGCAGCCAGGGACAGGGGGGGACCGGGGAGCTGTTTTTT; cdr3_aa: CASSQGQGGTGELFF
j_call: TRBJ2-1; v_call: TRBV24-1; clone_size: few; d_call: NA; cdr3_nt: TGTGCCACCAGTGCGGAGGGGAGCTCGGGTAATGAGCAGTTCTTC; cdr3_aa: CATSAEGSSGNEQFF
j_call: TRBJ2-3; v_call: TRBV4-3; clone_size: few; d_call: NA; cdr3_nt: TGCGCCAGCAGCCCCGCGGTAGGAGCCCGCACAGATACGCAGTATTTT; cdr3_aa: CASSPAVGARTDTQYF
j_call: TRBJ1-1; v_call: TRBV6-2/TRBV6-3; clone_size: NA; d_call: NA; cdr3_nt: TGTGCCAGCAGTTACGTCGCAGGGATGGGTCTGAACACTGAAGCTTTCTTT; cdr3_aa: CASSYVAGMGLNTEAFF
j_call: TRBJ2-6; v_call: TRBV27; clone_size: NA; d_call: NA; cdr3_nt: TGTGCCAGCAGTTTATCGAGCACTGGGGCCAACGTCCTGACTTTC; cdr3_aa: CASSLSSTGANVLTF